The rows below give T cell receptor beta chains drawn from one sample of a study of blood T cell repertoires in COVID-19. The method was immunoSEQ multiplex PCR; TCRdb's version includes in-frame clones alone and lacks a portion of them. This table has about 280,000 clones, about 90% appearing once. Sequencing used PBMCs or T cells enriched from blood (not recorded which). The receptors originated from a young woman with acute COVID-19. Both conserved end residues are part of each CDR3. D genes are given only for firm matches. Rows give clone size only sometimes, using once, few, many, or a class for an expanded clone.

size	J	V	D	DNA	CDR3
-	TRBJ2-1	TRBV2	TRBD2	TGTGCCAGCACCGGACTAGCGGAGATCAATGAGCAGTTCTTC	CASTGLAEINEQFF
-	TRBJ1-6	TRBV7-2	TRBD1	TGTGCCAGCAGCTTCTACCGACAGGGGAGTAATTCACCCCTCCACTTT	CASSFYRQGSNSPLHF
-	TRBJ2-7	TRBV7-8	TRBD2	TGTGCCAGCAGCGGAGGCGGGAGGGACTCCTACGAGCAGTACTTC	CASSGGGRDSYEQYF
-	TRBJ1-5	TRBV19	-	TGTGCCAGTAGGGACACTTACAATCAGCCCCAGCATTTT	CASRDTYNQPQHF
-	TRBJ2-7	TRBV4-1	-	TGCGCCAGCAGCCAAGGACAATTACCTACCTACGAGCAGTACTTC	CASSQGQLPTYEQYF
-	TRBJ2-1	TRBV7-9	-	TGTGCCAGCAGCCGCATAGTGCATGAGCAGTTCTTC	CASSRIVHEQFF
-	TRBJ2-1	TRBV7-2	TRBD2	TGTGCCAGCAGCCCCGCACTAGCGGGCAATGGTGAGCAGTTCTTC	CASSPALAGNGEQFF
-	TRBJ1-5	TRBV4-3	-	TGCGCCAGCAGCCAAGATCGTAGCAATCAGCCCCAGCATTTT	CASSQDRSNQPQHF
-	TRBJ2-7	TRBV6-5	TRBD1	TGTGCCAGCAGTTACTCCGGGACAGGGCAAATATACGAGCAGTACTTC	CASSYSGTGQIYEQYF
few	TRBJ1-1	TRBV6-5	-	TGTGCCAGCAAGCCTCGGCGGGACACTGAAGCTTTCTTT	CASKPRRDTEAFF
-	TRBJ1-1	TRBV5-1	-	TGCGCCAGCAGTCAGGGATTAGGGACTGAAGCTTTCTTT	CASSQGLGTEAFF
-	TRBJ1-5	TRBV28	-	TGTGCCAGCAGTTTATCCTATAGCAATCAGCCCCAGCATTTT	CASSLSYSNQPQHF
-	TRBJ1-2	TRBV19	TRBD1	TGTGCCAGTAGTGACACCGGGACAGGGCCGTATGGCTACACCTTC	CASSDTGTGPYGYTF
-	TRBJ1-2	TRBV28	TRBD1	TGTGCCAGCAGTTTAGCGGACAGGCTTAACGGCTACACCTTC	CASSLADRLNGYTF
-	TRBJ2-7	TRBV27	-	TGTGCCAGCAGTTCACGGACAGTTCTATACGAGCAGTACTTC	CASSSRTVLYEQYF
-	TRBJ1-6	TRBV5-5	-	TGTGCCAGCAGCTCCCGGACAGCTTATAATTCACCCCTCCACTTT	CASSSRTAYNSPLHF
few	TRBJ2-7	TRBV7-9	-	TGTGCCAGCAGCGCCCCCCCCGGGAGTCACGAGCAGTACTTC	CASSAPPGSHEQYF
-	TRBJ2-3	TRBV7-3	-	TGTGCCAGCAGCTCCTCAGGGGACAGCACAGATACGCAGTATTTT	CASSSSGDSTDTQYF
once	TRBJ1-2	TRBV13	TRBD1	TGTGCCAGCAGCGCCCGGGACAGGGCCTCCTACTATGGCTACACCTTC	CASSARDRASYYGYTF
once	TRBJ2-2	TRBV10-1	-	TGCGCCAGCAGAAACAGGGCCGGGGAGCTGTTTTTT	CASRNRAGELFF
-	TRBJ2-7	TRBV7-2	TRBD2	TGTGCCAGCAGCCTAAACACCCCGGGACTAGTAATCCACGAGCAGTACTTC	CASSLNTPGLVIHEQYF
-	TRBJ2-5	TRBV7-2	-	TGTGCCAGCAGCTTGTTAGGGAGTCAAGAGACCCAGTACTTC	CASSLLGSQETQYF
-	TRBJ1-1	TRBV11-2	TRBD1	TGTGCCAGCAGCCCCGCCGGGACAGGGGATTCTGAAGCTTTCTTT	CASSPAGTGDSEAFF
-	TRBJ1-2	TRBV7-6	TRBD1	TGTGCCAGCAGCCTCGGGACAGGGGGAAGTGGCTACACCTTC	CASSLGTGGSGYTF
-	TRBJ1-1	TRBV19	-	TGTGCCAGTAGTATTTTCGCCCAGATCGGGACTGAAGCTTTCTTT	CASSIFAQIGTEAFF
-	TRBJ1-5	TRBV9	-	TGTGCCAGCAGCGTAGGTCCCCTTAGCAATCAGCCCCAGCATTTT	CASSVGPLSNQPQHF
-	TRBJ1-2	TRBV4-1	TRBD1	TGCGCCAGCAGCCCGGGACAGGGGGCAATCTATGGCTACACCTTC	CASSPGQGAIYGYTF
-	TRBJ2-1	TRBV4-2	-	TGTGCCAGCAGCCAAGCCGGGGTAGGATCCTACAATGAGCAGTTCTTC	CASSQAGVGSYNEQFF
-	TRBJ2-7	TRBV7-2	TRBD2	TGTGCCAGCAGCATAAGCGGGGCGCCCTCCTACGAGCAGTACTTC	CASSISGAPSYEQYF
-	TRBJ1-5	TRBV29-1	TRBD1	TGCAGCGCATCAACAGGGGTTAATCAGCCCCAGCATTTT	CSASTGVNQPQHF
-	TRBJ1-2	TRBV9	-	TGTGCCAGCAGCGAACAGGGATTCACCTATGGCTACACCTTC	CASSEQGFTYGYTF
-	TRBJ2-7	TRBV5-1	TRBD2	TGCGCCAGCAGGGGGGGACTAGCGGGGCCGAACTACGAGCAGTACTTC	CASRGGLAGPNYEQYF
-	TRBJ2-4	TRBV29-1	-	TGCAGCGTTAGTGAGTGGGGCACAAACATTCAGTACTTC	CSVSEWGTNIQYF
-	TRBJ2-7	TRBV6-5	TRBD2	TGTGCCAGCAGACCTTTAGCGGGAATGCAAGAGCAGTACTTC	CASRPLAGMQEQYF
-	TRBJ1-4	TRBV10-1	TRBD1	TGCGCCAGCAGGGGACAGGGGCTTAGTAATGAAAAACTGTTTTTT	CASRGQGLSNEKLFF
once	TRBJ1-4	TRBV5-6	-	TGTGCCAGCAGCTTAGAAGGGAGCTGGGAAAAACTGTTTTTT	CASSLEGSWEKLFF
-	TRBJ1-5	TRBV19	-	TGTGCCAGTAGTATAGGACGTCTAGATCAGCCCCAGCATTTT	CASSIGRLDQPQHF
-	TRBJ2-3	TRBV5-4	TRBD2	TGTGCCAGCAGCTTGTGGGGACTAGCGGAGATCACAGATACGCAGTATTTT	CASSLWGLAEITDTQYF
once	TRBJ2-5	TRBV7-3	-	TGTGCCAGCAGCTTAGGCGGCAGTCTGGAGACCCAGTACTTC	CASSLGGSLETQYF
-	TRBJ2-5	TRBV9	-	TGTGCCAGCAGCGTAGCTATGGGCCAGGGACAAGAGACCCAGTACTTC	CASSVAMGQGQETQYF
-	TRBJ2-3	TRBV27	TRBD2	TGTGCCAGCAGTCCCCCCCTACGGGAGGGCCGGGGTACAGATACGCAGTATTTT	CASSPPLREGRGTDTQYF
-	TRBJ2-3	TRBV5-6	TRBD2	TGTGCCAGCAGCCCGACTAGCGGGAGATGGATGGGCACAGATACGCAGTATTTT	CASSPTSGRWMGTDTQYF
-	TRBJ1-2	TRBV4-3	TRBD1	TGCGCCAGCAGCCAAGATTACCCAGGGGGCCTCCCTAACTATGGCTACACCTTC	CASSQDYPGGLPNYGYTF